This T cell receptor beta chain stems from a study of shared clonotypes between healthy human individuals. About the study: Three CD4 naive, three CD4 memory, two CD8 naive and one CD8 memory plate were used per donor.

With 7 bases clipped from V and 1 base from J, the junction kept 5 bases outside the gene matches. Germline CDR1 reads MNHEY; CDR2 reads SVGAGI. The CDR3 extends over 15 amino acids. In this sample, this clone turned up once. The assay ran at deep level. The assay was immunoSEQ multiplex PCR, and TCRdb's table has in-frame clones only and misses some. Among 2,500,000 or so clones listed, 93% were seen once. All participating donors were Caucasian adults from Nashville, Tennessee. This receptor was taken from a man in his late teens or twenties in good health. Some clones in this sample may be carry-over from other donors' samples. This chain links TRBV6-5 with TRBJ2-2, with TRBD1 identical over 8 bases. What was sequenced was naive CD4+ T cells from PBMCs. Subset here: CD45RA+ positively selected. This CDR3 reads CASKPGQVNTGELFF. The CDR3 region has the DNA TGTGCCAGCAAACCGGGACAGGTGAACACCGGGGAGCTGTTTTTT.